Detailed here is one T cell receptor (beta chain). The donors, all of them Caucasian adults, lived in Nashville, Tennessee. The source of the sample is a study of shared clonotypes between healthy human individuals. Across the whole study: In total, the donors were two women and a few men aged 18 to 49. Donors had three CD4 naive, three CD4 memory, two CD8 naive and one CD8 memory plate apiece.

Genomic DNA of each subset was evenly split across several immunoSEQ plates. The data were produced by immunoSEQ multiplex PCR, yet TCRdb's version contains in-frame clones alone and is incomplete. The sample consists of 2 million to 2.5 million clones, 80% to 95% of them appearing once. The CDR3 length is 12 residues. The germline gives CDR1 SQVTM, CDR2 ANQGSEA. V gave up 4 bases and J gave up 4 bases, with 10 bases separating them. The chain employs TRBV29-1 and TRBJ1-1; D is unresolved. Sequencing was done on a sample of naive CD4+ T cells from PBMCs. Subset reported: CD45RA+ positively selected. This clonotype was sampled from a man aged 18 to 30 in good health. Some clones in this sample may be carry-over from other donors' samples. In DNA, the CDR3 is TGCAGCGTTGGTCGGGTTTCCACTGAAGCTTTCTTT. Its translation: CSVGRVSTEAFF.